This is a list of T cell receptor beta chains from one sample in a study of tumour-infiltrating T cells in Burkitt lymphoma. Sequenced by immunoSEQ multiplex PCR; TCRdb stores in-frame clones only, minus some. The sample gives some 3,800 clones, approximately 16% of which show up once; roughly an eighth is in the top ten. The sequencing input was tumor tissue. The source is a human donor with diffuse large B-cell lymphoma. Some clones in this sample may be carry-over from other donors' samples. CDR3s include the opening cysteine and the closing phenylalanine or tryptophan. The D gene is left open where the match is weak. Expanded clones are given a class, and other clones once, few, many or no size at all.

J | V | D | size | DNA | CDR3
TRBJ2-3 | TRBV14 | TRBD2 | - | TGTGCCAGCAGCCGGCTAGCGGGCACAGATACGCAGTATTTT | CASSRLAGTDTQYF
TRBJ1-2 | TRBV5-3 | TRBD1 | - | TGTGCCAGAAGCTTGACAGGGGGCTATGGCTACACCTTC | CARSLTGGYGYTF
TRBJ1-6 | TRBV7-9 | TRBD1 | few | TGTGCCAGCAGCCCGGACAGGGCTTATAATTCACCCCTCCACTTT | CASSPDRAYNSPLHF
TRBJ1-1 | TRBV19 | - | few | TGTGCCACCTCAAAGACGGGGTTCACTGAAGCTTTCTTT | CATSKTGFTEAFF
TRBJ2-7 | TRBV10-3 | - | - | TGTGCCATCAGTGAGCCACCCGGGGTTAACTACGAGCAGTACTTC | CAISEPPGVNYEQYF
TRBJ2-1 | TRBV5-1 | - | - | TGCGCCAGCAGCTCCTACAATGAGCAGTTCTTC | CASSSYNEQFF
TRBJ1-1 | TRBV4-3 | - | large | TGCGCCAGCAGCCAAGATGGGGACACAACTGAAGCTTTCTTT | CASSQDGDTTEAFF
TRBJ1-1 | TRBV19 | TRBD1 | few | TGTGCCAGTAGTATCGACAGGGGGACTGAAGCTTTCTTT | CASSIDRGTEAFF
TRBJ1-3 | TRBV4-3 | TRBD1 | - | TGCGCCAGCAGCCATGGCGCCCAGGGGGCTGGAAACACCATATATTTT | CASSHGAQGAGNTIYF
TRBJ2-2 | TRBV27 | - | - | TGTGCCACCACAGGGACCCTGGGCGCCGGGGAGCTGTTTTTT | CATTGTLGAGELFF
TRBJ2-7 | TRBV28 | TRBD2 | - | TGTGCCAGCAGTTTAGCAACCGGGAGGGCCGAGCGCGAGCAGTACTTC | CASSLATGRAEREQYF
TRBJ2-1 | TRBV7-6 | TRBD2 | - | TGTGCCAGCAGCGCTGGGACTAGCGGGAGGGCCTCCTACAATGAGCAGTTCTTC | CASSAGTSGRASYNEQFF
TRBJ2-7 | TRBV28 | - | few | TGTGCCAGCAGTTTATTAGAGGCGGGTCAGCAGTACTTC | CASSLLEAGQQYF
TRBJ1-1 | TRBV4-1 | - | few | TGCGCCAGCAGCCAAGCCAGAGATTTTGAAGCTTTCTTT | CASSQARDFEAFF
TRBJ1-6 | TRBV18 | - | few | TGTGCCAGCTCAGAAAACCAACAGAGCTCCTATAATTCACCCCTCCACTTT | CASSENQQSSYNSPLHF
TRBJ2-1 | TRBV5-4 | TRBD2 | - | TGTGCCAGCAGCCACGGGACTAGCGGGTTCAATGAGCAGTTCTTC | CASSHGTSGFNEQFF
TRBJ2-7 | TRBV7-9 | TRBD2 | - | TGTGCCAGCAGCCCCACCGGGACTAGCGGGGACTACGAGCAGTACTTC | CASSPTGTSGDYEQYF
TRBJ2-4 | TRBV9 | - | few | TGTGCCAAAGTGGGAAAAAACATTCAGTACTTC | CAKVGKNIQYF
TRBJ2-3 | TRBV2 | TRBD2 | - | TGTGCCAGCAGGGTCACAGCGGGAGGGTCCACAGATACGCAGTATTTT | CASRVTAGGSTDTQYF
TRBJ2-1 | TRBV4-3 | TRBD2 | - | TGCGCCAGCAGCCAAGATTCAGTCCTAGCGGGAGTGGGGTATGAGCAGTTCTTC | CASSQDSVLAGVGYEQFF